A single sample is the source of the 15 T cell receptor beta chains below, sequenced in a study of T cells in Graves' hyperthyroidism and ophthalmopathy. Researchers amplified the TCR beta CDR3 regions from RNA transcripts. HTBI primers drove first-round RT-PCR of the TCR CDR3. MiXCR, applied by TCRdb to the multiplex PCR reads, yields one record per CDR3 protein. Found here are some 490,000 distinct CDR3 sequences, around a fifth of them singletons; the top ten hold under 55%. Sequences were obtained from blood. These receptors all come from a woman aged 70-85 years with Graves' ophthalmopathy.

Note on this clonotype: One base away lies a much larger clone, so this may be a sequencing read error. The chain is built from TRBV28 and TRBJ1-2, with 7 bases lining up with TRBD1. Per germline, CDR1 MDHEN and CDR2 SYDVKM. Trimming cost V 11 bases and J 4 bases; bases outside gene matches: 16. The CDR3 sequence is 15 residues long. The chain's CDR3 is CACNLPAAGGYGYTF. The DNA of the CDR3 is TGTGCCTGCAACCTTCCGGCGGCAGGGGGCTATGGCTACACCTTC.

V gene TRBV5-1 combines with J gene TRBJ1-4; possibly TRBD1 for D (6 bases). CDR1 SGHRS and CDR2 YFSETQ come from the germline V gene. This CDR3 spans 15 amino acids. Trimming stripped 3 bases from V and 5 bases from J, with 14 bases between. The CDR3 sequence: CASSSTGTKNEKLFF. The CDR3 DNA sequence: TGCGCCAGCAGCTCCACCGGGACAAAAAATGAAAAACTGTTTTTT. Complete variable domain (other parts from reference TRBV5-1 and TRBJ1-4): KAGVTQTPRYLIKTRGQQVTLSCSPISGHRSVSWYQQTPGQGLQFLFEYFSETQRNKGNFPGRFSGRQFSNSRSEMNVSTLELGDSALYLCASSSTGTKNEKLFFGSGTQLSVL.

This clonotype was counted many times. The junction departs from germline at one end; a sequencing error may be responsible. This rearrangement joins TRBV5-1 to TRBJ2-3; either TRBD1 or TRBD2 may supply D (5 bases each). The CDR3 consists of 15 residues. CDR1 is SGHRS and CDR2 is YFSETQ in the germline V gene. In DNA, the CDR3 is TGTGCCAGCAGCTTAGGGCAGGGAGGCACAGATACGCAGTATTTT. Translation gives CASSLGQGGTDTQYF.

In its sample, this clonotype was seen many times. The gene calls are TRBV28 and TRBJ1-6; no clear D. The V end lost 6 bases, the J end lost 0 bases, and 9 bases lay between the germline ends. The CDR3 extends over 15 amino acids. Per the germline V gene, CDR1 is MDHEN and CDR2 is SYDVKM. CDR3 protein: CASRTGDSYNSPLHF. DNA for the CDR3: TGTGCCAGCAGGACCGGGGACTCCTATAATTCACCCCTCCACTTT.

This clonotype was recorded many times. The chain employs TRBV20-1 and TRBJ1-1; D gene uncertain. This CDR3 region has 13 residues. CDR1 and CDR2 from the germline V gene are DFQATT and SNEGSKA (reference sequence). The V end lost 3 bases, the J end lost 2 bases, and 10 bases lay between the germline ends. In DNA form, the CDR3 reads TGCAGTGCTAGTGCGGTTCCCAACACTGAAGCTTTCTTT. It translates to CSASAVPNTEAFF.

This CDR3 is CASNIWLGRLNTEAFF. In DNA, the CDR3 is TGTGCCAGTAATATTTGGCTCGGTCGCCTGAACACTGAAGCTTTCTTT. The chain joins TRBV19 to TRBJ1-1; D unresolved. Germline CDR1 and CDR2: LNHDA and SQIVND (reference sequence). The V end was cut by 7 bases, the J end by 0 bases, with 18 bases between. CDR3 length: 16 residues. Complete variable domain (other parts from reference TRBV19 and TRBJ1-1): DGGITQSPKYLFRKEGQNVTLSCEQNLNHDAMYWYRQDPGQGLRLIYYSQIVNDFQKGDIAEGYSVSREKKESFPLTVTSAQKNPTAFYLCASNIWLGRLNTEAFFGQGTRLTVV.

The V gene is TRBV5-6, the J gene TRBJ1-2, with D perhaps matching TRBD1 (5 bases). This CDR3 region has 12 residues. Trimming left V 3 bases short and J 7 bases short, with 10 bases between. Germline V CDR1 and CDR2: SGHDT, YYEEEE. DNA for the CDR3: TGTGCCAGCAGCTCCGGACAAGCTGGCTACACCTTC. Protein product: CASSSGQAGYTF.

J is TRBJ2-3 and V is TRBV5-1, with D unresolved. Between the trimmed V and J ends, which lost 4 bases and 1 base, there was a span of 16 bases. The CDR3 has 16 residues. CDR1 is SGHRS and CDR2 is YFSETQ in the germline V gene. The CDR3 DNA reads TGCGCCAGCAGCCAGGCCTGGCTAGTTGGCACAGATACGCAGTATTTT. This encodes CASSQAWLVGTDTQYF.

V usage is TRBV7-3 and J usage is TRBJ1-1; D gene unclear. Germline lookup yields CDR1 SGHTA and CDR2 FQGTGA. The ends were cut back, 5 bases at V and 6 bases at J, with 13 bases in the middle. CDR3 length equals 13 residues. This CDR3 reads CASSINKNAEAFF. CDR3 in DNA: TGTGCCAGCAGCATAAATAAAAACGCTGAAGCTTTCTTT. The full variable domain, in which reference TRBV7-3 and TRBJ1-1 provide the parts outside the CDR3, is GAGVSQTPSNKVTEKGKYVELRCDPISGHTALYWYRQSLGQGPEFLIYFQGTGAADDSGLPNDRFFAVRPEGSVSTLKIQRTERGDSAVYLCASSINKNAEAFFGQGTRLTVV.

The chain joins TRBV6-1 to TRBJ1-2, with TRBD1 identical over 7 bases. V shed 5 bases, J shed 3 bases, and the junction held 6 bases outside the gene matches. Germline V lookup: CDR1 MNHNS, CDR2 SASEGT. The CDR3 consists of 14 residues. DNA of the CDR3: TGTGCCAGCAGTCAACGGACAGGAGACTATGGCTACACCTTC. Its protein is CASSQRTGDYGYTF.

This clonotype was recorded once. This sequence joins TRBV30 and TRBJ2-3, with D perhaps given as TRBD1 or TRBD2 (5 bases each). CDR3 length: 16 amino acids. CDR1 GTSNPN and CDR2 SVGIG come from the germline V gene (reference sequence). V lost 7 bases to trimming and J lost 5 bases, with 25 bases between them. CDR3 nucleotides: TGTGCCTCCTTGTCATGGGGAAGGGGCGAGGGAGATACGCAGTATTTT. The encoded protein is CASLSWGRGEGDTQYF.

This clonotype was found a few times. The chain employs TRBV7-9 and TRBJ2-1; 7 bases are shared with TRBD2. Germline loops: CDR1 SEHNR, CDR2 FQNEAQ (reference sequence). The CDR3 extends over 15 amino acids. V lost 1 base and J lost 1; bases outside the gene matches: 1. Written as DNA, the CDR3 is TGTGCCAGCAGCTTAGGAGCGGGATCCTACAATGAGCAGTTCTTC. Its translation is CASSLGAGSYNEQFF.

The CDR3 sequence: CSASEREGLYTGELFF. DNA for the CDR3: TGCAGTGCTAGCGAACGGGAGGGCCTCTACACCGGGGAGCTGTTTTTT. This chain joins TRBV20-1 and TRBJ2-2; TRBD2 aligns across 8 bases. V was pared by 3 bases and J by 3 bases, with 9 bases of the junction left unmatched. The CDR3 length is 16 residues. Germline loops: CDR1 DFQATT, CDR2 SNEGSKA (reference sequence).

This clonotype was picked up a small number of times. The chain employs TRBV5-1 and TRBJ1-2; tentative D call: TRBD1 (6 bases). Per the germline V gene, CDR1 is SGHRS and CDR2 is YFSETQ. The CDR3 covers 14 residues. Deletions cut 1 base from V and 1 base from J, with 8 bases between. The CDR3 DNA is TGCGCCAGCAGCTTGACAGGGAATAACTATGGCTACACCTTC. Its translation is CASSLTGNNYGYTF.

V is TRBV11-3 and J is TRBJ2-2; 12 bases agree with TRBD2. CDR3 length: 14 residues. The V gene end was trimmed by 6 bases and the J gene end by 4 bases; junction bases not matched to a gene: 0. Germline CDR1 and CDR2: SGHNT and YENEEA. Written as DNA, the CDR3 is TGTGCCAGCAGGACTAGCGGGAGCACCGGGGAGCTGTTTTTT. Encoded protein: CASRTSGSTGELFF.